This T cell receptor beta chain was sequenced in a study of siplizumab effects on memory and regulatory T cells. General study points: Roughly 80-96% of proliferating CD4+ or CD8+ clones defied assignment to a naive or memory phenotype.

Details on this clone: What it recognizes is unknown.

The junction had 9 bases not matched to a gene; V was cut back by 8 bases and J by 0 bases. The CDR3 length is 17 residues. The germline V gene encodes CDR1 MGHRA and CDR2 YSYEKL. The protocol was immunoSEQ multiplex PCR, while the TCRdb copy is restricted to in-frame clones and leaves out a portion. The table shows 50,000 or so clones, with 85% to 95% occurring only once. The chain carries TRBV4-1 and TRBJ2-6, with 8 nucleotides matching TRBD1. Sequencing was carried out using CD8+ T cells sorted from blood. The sequence was collected from a human donor in good health. CDR3 nucleotides: TGCGCCAGCTTGAAAGGGACAGGTAGCTCTGGGGCCAACGTCCTGACTTTC. Its translation is CASLKGTGSSGANVLTF.